The sequence of this T cell receptor beta chain was determined in a study of T cell responses to AZD1222 COVID-19 vaccine. Produced via immunoSEQ multiplex PCR; TCRdb's table is partial and in-frame only. Here the sample spans 150,000 to 160,000 clones, 70% to 90% being singletons. Points on this clone: The antigen remains unidentified.

Study observations and caveats: Spike-specific TCR repertoires showed rising breadth and depth after two AZD1222 doses. Regions left unmutated in variants are reportedly the target of nearly half of spike-specific TCRs.

This material consisted of peripheral blood, taken after recovery from COVID-19. This TCR derives from an adult who had recovered from COVID-19.

The CDR3 DNA reads as TGTGCTAGTGGTTTGTCCAAAACGGTGAACTCTGGAAACACCATATATTTT. It is translated as CASGLSKTVNSGNTIYF. The chain combines TRBV12-5 with TRBJ1-3; no clear D. CDR1 LGHNT and CDR2 FRNRAP come from the germline V gene. V lost 2 bases, J lost 0 bases, and 14 bases lay in between. The CDR3 sequence is 17 residues long.